Below, 30 T cell receptor beta chains from the same sample are listed, as sequenced in a study of CD8 T cells in ankylosing spondylitis. TCRdb re-called the 5' RACE reads through MiXCR, storing one row per CDR3 protein. The sample holds approximately 300,000 distinct CDR3 sequences, 6.5% to 10% seen once. These receptors' targets are unknown. Study conclusions and caveats: Blood of patients with ankylosing spondylitis appeared to be characterized by a TCR beta motif of 8 or 9 highly homologous variants.

Sample: blood, either unsorted or a sorted T cell fraction (not recorded which). Source of these receptors: a male donor with ankylosing spondylitis.

This clonotype was found a few times. The V and J genes are TRBV10-3 and TRBJ2-1, with D unclear. Germline V gene lookup returns CDR1 ENHRY and CDR2 SYGVKD. This CDR3 has 15 amino acids. Trimming pared 0 bases from V and 3 bases from J, leaving 9 bases between. The CDR3 DNA reads as TGTGCCATCAGTGAGTCTAGCATTGACTACAATGAGCAGTTCTTC. Translation gives CAISESSIDYNEQFF.

This rearrangement joins TRBV12-3 or TRBV12-4 to TRBJ1-4; tentative D call: TRBD1 (6 bases). Trimming left V 4 bases short and J 6 bases short, with 12 bases between. This CDR3 region has 14 residues. For the CDR3, the DNA is TGTGCCAGCAGTTCCGGACAGAGGGATGAAAAACTGTTTTTT. Encoded protein: CASSSGQRDEKLFF.

CDR3 sequence: CASSGPGQHTGELFF. As DNA, the CDR3 is TGTGCCAGCAGTGGCCCGGGACAGCACACCGGGGAGCTGTTTTTT. V usage is TRBV6-2 or TRBV6-3 and J usage is TRBJ2-2; 7 bases line up with TRBD1. CDR1 and CDR2 (germline): MNHEY, SVGEGT. The CDR3 has 15 residues. J lost 3 bases, V lost 5 bases, and 6 bases had no gene match.

This clonotype was detected many times. The rearrangement joins TRBV2 to TRBJ2-2, with D perhaps matching TRBD2 (5 bases). CDR3 length: 13 amino acids. The germline CDR1 and CDR2 sequences are SNHLY and FYNNEI. The V and J ends lost 7 bases and 4 bases respectively, with 10 bases between them. The CDR3: CASIRGRTGELFF. The CDR3 region has the DNA TGTGCCAGCATTCGCGGGCGCACCGGGGAGCTGTTTTTT.

This clonotype was counted ten times or more. This rearrangement joins TRBV5-1 to TRBJ2-3; 8 nucleotides line up with TRBD2. Per germline, CDR1 SGHRS and CDR2 YFSETQ. V dropped 2 bases and J dropped 6; count of bases not matched to a gene: 11. This CDR3 region has 16 residues. Written as DNA, the CDR3 is TGCGCCAGCAGCTTCGCCGTAGCGGGATCTATCGATACGCAGTATTTT. Translating it yields CASSFAVAGSIDTQYF.

This clonotype came up a few times. CDR3 in amino acids: CASSPASGGPDEQYF. CDR3 DNA: TGTGCCAGCTCACCAGCTTCGGGAGGGCCGGACGAGCAGTACTTC. This chain links TRBV18 with TRBJ2-7; 8 bases map to TRBD2. The CDR3 runs 15 residues. Germline loops: CDR1 KGHSH, CDR2 LQKENI. V lost 2 bases and J lost 5; bases outside the gene matches: 8.

This clonotype has a count of ten or more. The rearrangement joins TRBV21-1 to TRBJ2-1; the table assigns TRBD2, which was not confirmed against the DNA. TRBV21-1 is deemed a pseudogene. The CDR3 contains 13 residues. CDR3 sequence (DNA): TGTGCCAGCGGTGGAGCGGGGCCCAATGAGCAGTTCTTC. Residues: CASGGAGPNEQFF.

Here the CDR3 reads CASSLDQHSYEQYF. CDR3 DNA: TGTGCCAGCAGCTTAGACCAACACAGCTACGAGCAGTACTTC. This sequence joins TRBV7-9 and TRBJ2-7; D is ambiguous. This CDR3 is 14 amino acids long. V gave up 1 base and J gave up 3 bases, with 10 bases separating them. Germline V gives CDR1 SEHNR, CDR2 FQNEAQ (reference sequence). The full variable domain, its missing parts supplied by reference TRBV7-9 and TRBJ2-7, is DTGVSQNPRHKITKRGQNVTFRCDPISEHNRLYWYRQTLGQGPEFLTYFQNEAQLEKSRLLSDRFSAERPKGSFSTLEIQRTEQGDSAMYLCASSLDQHSYEQYFGPGTRLTVT.

This clonotype has a handful of counts. The chain carries TRBV5-1 and TRBJ2-5, with D perhaps TRBD1 or TRBD2 (5 bases each). In germline, CDR1 is SGHRS, CDR2 YFSETQ. This CDR3 has 14 amino acids. V shed 5 bases and J shed 1 base, with 12 bases lying between them. The CDR3: CASRRGVPQETQYF. CDR3 nucleotides: TGCGCCAGCAGAAGAGGGGTGCCCCAAGAGACCCAGTACTTC.

This clonotype appeared many times. The V call is TRBV3-1, the J call TRBJ2-1; D is unresolved. The V gene lost 2 bases and the J gene lost 9 bases, with 11 bases spanning the gap. The CDR3 is made up of 13 amino acids. CDR1 is LGHDT and CDR2 is YNNKEL in the germline V gene (reference sequence). The CDR3 spells CASSQTPTSEQFF. In nucleotides, the CDR3 is TGTGCCAGCAGCCAAACCCCTACGAGTGAGCAGTTCTTC.

This clonotype was counted a few times. This sequence joins TRBV19 and TRBJ2-5, with D uncertain. The V gene lost 2 bases and the J gene lost 3 bases, with 7 bases spanning the gap. Germline-derived CDR1 and CDR2 are LNHDA and SQIVND (reference sequence). The CDR3 totals 13 residues. Here the CDR3 reads CASSISVEETQYF. CDR3 DNA: TGTGCCAGTAGTATATCAGTAGAAGAGACCCAGTACTTC.

This clonotype was seen more than once but under ten times. This chain joins TRBV27 and TRBJ2-1; the D gene is possibly TRBD2 (5 bases). V gave up 8 bases and J gave up 9 bases, with 23 bases separating them. The CDR3 has 15 residues. Germline V CDR1 and CDR2: MNHEY, SMNVEV (reference sequence). The CDR3 DNA sequence: TGTGCCAGCCACCCCCGCGCGGAAAGCGGTCCTGAGCAGTTCTTC. Translating it yields CASHPRAESGPEQFF.

CDR3 sequence reads: CASSSPGQSRFGGYTF. As DNA, the CDR3 is TGTGCCAGCAGCTCTCCGGGACAGTCAAGGTTTGGGGGCTACACCTTC. The rearrangement links TRBV7-2 to TRBJ1-2; TRBD1 agrees at 7 bases. The CDR3 covers 16 residues. CDR1 is SGHTA and CDR2 is FQGNSA in the germline V gene. Trimming removed 4 bases from V and 8 bases from J; junction bases left unmatched: 16.

The rearrangement uses TRBV2 and TRBJ2-7; 13 bases agree with TRBD2. V lost 6 bases to trimming and J lost 7 bases; unmatched junction nucleotides: 15. The CDR3 sequence is 17 residues long. Germline V lookup: CDR1 SNHLY, CDR2 FYNNEI. The chain's CDR3 is CASRGGLAGRKDGEQYF. The CDR3 coding sequence is TGTGCCAGCAGGGGGGGACTAGCGGGACGGAAAGATGGGGAGCAGTACTTC.

This chain uses TRBV9 with TRBJ2-7; D may be TRBD2 (5 bases). Trimming stripped 0 bases from V and 9 bases from J, with 19 bases between. The CDR3 runs 15 residues. The germline V gene has CDR1 SGDLS and CDR2 YYNGEE. The CDR3 here is CASSVEGGRHSVQYF. CDR3 in DNA: TGTGCCAGCAGCGTAGAGGGCGGGCGTCATTCGGTGCAGTACTTC.

In its sample, this clonotype was seen many times. The V call is TRBV24-1, the J call TRBJ1-2; unclear D gene. This CDR3 has 15 amino acids. In germline, CDR1 is KGHDR, CDR2 SFDVKD. V lost 5 bases and J lost 4, with 16 bases in between. The CDR3 sequence: CATSAFLRTPYGYTF. DNA of the CDR3: TGTGCCACCAGTGCTTTTCTCAGGACTCCCTATGGCTACACCTTC.

The rearrangement links TRBV3-1 to TRBJ1-1, with D possibly TRBD1 on 6 matching bases. This CDR3 has 14 residues. Germline V lookup: CDR1 LGHDT, CDR2 YNNKEL (reference sequence). The V end was cut by 1 base, the J end by 4 bases, with 10 bases between. CDR3 nucleotide sequence: TGTGCCAGCAGCCAAGCGGGGGCGGGCACTGAAGCTTTCTTT. It is translated as CASSQAGAGTEAFF.

V and J are TRBV28 and TRBJ2-7; D call uncertain. Germline V lookup: CDR1 MDHEN, CDR2 SYDVKM. V lost 4 bases and J lost 2, with 15 bases in between. This CDR3 comprises 15 residues. The CDR3 sequence is CASSSVSAATYEQYF. The CDR3 bases are TGTGCCAGCAGTTCCGTCAGTGCAGCAACCTACGAGCAGTACTTC.

This clonotype was seen many times. The V and J genes are TRBV5-1 and TRBJ2-1; the match to TRBD1 covers 10 bases. The CDR3 spans 15 residues. Trimming removed 2 bases from V and 2 bases from J; junction bases left unmatched: 1. Germline-derived CDR1 and CDR2 are SGHRS and YFSETQ. For the CDR3, the DNA is TGCGCCAGCAGCTTAGGGACAGGGGCCTACAATGAGCAGTTCTTC. Residues: CASSLGTGAYNEQFF.

This clonotype was observed a few times. The chain uses TRBV15 and TRBJ2-7; D is perhaps TRBD2 (5 bases). The CDR3 consists of 15 residues. V was shortened by 0 bases and J by 7 bases, with 16 bases between the two germline ends. From germline, CDR1 is LNHNV and CDR2 YYDKDF (reference sequence). CDR3 nucleotides: TGTGCCACCAGCAGAGATCATTCTAGCCCGAAGGAGCAGTACTTC. Translation gives CATSRDHSSPKEQYF.

This clonotype was picked up a small number of times. The rearrangement joins TRBV27 to TRBJ2-7, with unresolved D. V shed 0 bases and J shed 4 bases, with 7 bases lying between them. Germline V gene sequence: CDR1 MNHEY, CDR2 SMNVEV (reference sequence). The CDR3 loop spans 13 amino acids. CDR3: CASSLSGWYEQYF. DNA of the CDR3: TGTGCCAGCAGTTTATCTGGTTGGTACGAGCAGTACTTC.

This chain uses TRBV6-2 or TRBV6-3 with TRBJ2-1; D not certain. The CDR3 is 13 residues long. The V end lost 0 bases, the J end lost 7 bases, and 7 bases lay between the germline ends. Germline V gene sequence: CDR1 MNHEY, CDR2 SVGEGT. The CDR3 here is CASSYSRANEQFF. The DNA of the CDR3 is TGTGCCAGCAGTTACTCGAGAGCAAATGAGCAGTTCTTC.

The V and J genes are TRBV29-1 and TRBJ2-1; weak D call: TRBD2 (5 bases). The CDR3 runs 12 residues. The V and J ends lost 7 bases and 6 bases respectively, with 13 bases between them. Germline-derived CDR1 and CDR2 are SQVTM and ANQGSEA. Here the CDR3 reads CSAPGYGNEQFF. CDR3 DNA sequence: TGCAGCGCCCCGGGGTACGGCAATGAGCAGTTCTTC.

J is TRBJ2-1 and V is TRBV7-8; D possibly corresponds to TRBD2 (5 bases). The CDR3 runs to 14 residues. Germline CDR1 is SGHVS and CDR2 is FQNEAQ. The germline V and J ends were trimmed by 3 bases and 10 bases, with 16 bases remaining between them. The CDR3 reads CASSLVRADGEQFF. CDR3 nucleotide sequence: TGTGCCAGCAGCTTGGTCAGAGCGGATGGGGAGCAGTTCTTC.

This clonotype was counted ten times or more. This sequence joins TRBV28 and TRBJ2-2; D is ambiguous. The V gene's germline CDR1 is MDHEN and CDR2 SYDVKM. CDR3 length: 13 amino acids. V was shortened by 3 bases and J by 6 bases, with 8 bases between the two germline ends. The CDR3 DNA reads TGTGCCAGCAGTTTTCTTAGGGCCGGGGAGCTGTTTTTT. This codes for CASSFLRAGELFF.

V usage is TRBV20-1 and J usage is TRBJ2-2; D uncertain. Germline CDR1 and CDR2: DFQATT and SNEGSKA (reference sequence). The CDR3 has 14 residues. The germline V and J ends were trimmed by 0 bases and 2 bases, with 7 bases remaining between them. The CDR3 is CSARDRVNTGELFF. CDR3 in DNA: TGCAGTGCTAGAGATCGGGTAAACACCGGGGAGCTGTTTTTT.

Points on this clonotype: A much larger clone lies one base from this, so it may be a read error. V gene TRBV28 combines with J gene TRBJ1-5; 8 bases align to TRBD1. The V gene's germline CDR1 is MDHEN and CDR2 SYDVKM. The CDR3 has 15 amino acids. The V gene end was trimmed by 4 bases and the J gene end by 6 bases; junction bases not matched to a gene: 8. CDR3 DNA sequence: TGTGCCAGCAGTTCGGCGACAGGGGAGGGTCAGCCCCAGCATTTT. It is translated as CASSSATGEGQPQHF.

The chain combines TRBV5-1 with TRBJ2-5; D might be TRBD1 (6 bases). The CDR3 covers 16 residues. The germline V gene has CDR1 SGHRS and CDR2 YFSETQ. Trimming pared 2 bases from V and 2 bases from J, leaving 16 bases between. The CDR3 loop reads CASSFQGPGAQETQYF. In DNA, the CDR3 is TGCGCCAGCAGCTTCCAGGGGCCGGGTGCTCAAGAGACCCAGTACTTC.

The V gene is TRBV7-2, the J gene TRBJ2-7, with a tentative D call TRBD2 (6 bases). The CDR3 runs 15 residues. The germline V gene has CDR1 SGHTA and CDR2 FQGNSA. The V end lost 3 bases, the J end lost 7 bases, and 19 bases lay between the germline ends. The CDR3 nucleotides are TGTGCCAGCAGCTTTACGGACTCCGCCGGGGGAGAGCAGTACTTC. Its protein product is CASSFTDSAGGEQYF.

This clonotype was seen only a few times. The chain has TRBV5-6 and TRBJ1-6; D perhaps matches TRBD1 (5 bases). CDR1 and CDR2 from the germline V gene are SGHDT and YYEEEE. V was clipped by 3 bases and J by 9 bases, with 10 bases between them. The CDR3 length is 13 residues. Written as DNA, the CDR3 is TGTGCCAGCAGCTCCCTCAGGGTTTCACCCCTCCACTTT. Amino acids: CASSSLRVSPLHF.